Below, 30 T cell receptor beta chains from the same sample are listed, as sequenced in a study of shared clonotypes between healthy human individuals. Positive CCR7 selection of CD45RO-negative cells yielded the naive CD8 cells, and terminally differentiated effector memory CD45RA+ cells were excluded. Using immunoSEQ multiplex PCR, the repertoire was profiled, and TCRdb retains in-frame clones only, with some absent. The sample yields some 2 million clones, less than 95% seen once. The sequencing sample was made of naive CD8+ T cells sorted from blood. The receptors come from a man between 18 and 29 years old in good health.

The chain links TRBV27 to TRBJ1-3, with D hard to call. The CDR3 is 14 residues long. Germline V CDR1 and CDR2: MNHEY, SMNVEV (reference sequence). V gave up 3 bases and J gave up 0 bases, with 6 bases separating them. The CDR3 loop reads CASSFAASGNTIYF. CDR3 DNA: TGTGCCAGCAGTTTTGCAGCCTCTGGAAACACCATATATTTT.

This rearrangement joins TRBV28 to TRBJ2-7, with TRBD2 as a possible D gene (6 bases). This CDR3 is built from 16 residues. Trimming cost V 2 bases and J 5 bases, with 19 bases left between them. CDR1 and CDR2 (germline): MDHEN, SYDVKM. The CDR3, as DNA: TGTGCCAGCAGTTTAGGGAGGTGGCAGGAGGGTAACGAGCAGTACTTC. Encoded protein: CASSLGRWQEGNEQYF.

In regard to this clone: This sample includes further DNA sequences coding for the same CDR3. This sequence joins TRBV7-9 and TRBJ2-5; D remains unclear. CDR1 is SEHNR, CDR2 FQNEAQ, per germline (reference sequence). CDR3 length: 12 residues. V lost 3 bases and J 3 bases, leaving 5 bases between the germline ends. The CDR3: CASSLAEETQYF. CDR3 bases: TGTGCCAGCAGCTTGGCAGAAGAGACCCAGTACTTC.

In this sample, this clone turned up once. The V and J genes are TRBV2 and TRBJ2-2; tentative D call: TRBD1 (6 bases). There are 15 residues in the CDR3. V lost 3 bases and J 3 bases, leaving 11 bases between the germline ends. Germline CDR1 is SNHLY and CDR2 is FYNNEI. DNA for the CDR3: TGTGCCAGCAGTGACAGGACAGCCTACACCGGGGAGCTGTTTTTT. Its translation: CASSDRTAYTGELFF.

The chain has TRBV4-2 and TRBJ1-5; D not resolved. Germline V CDR1 and CDR2: LGHNA, YNFKEQ. The length of the CDR3 is 13 residues. Between the trimmed V and J ends, which lost 0 bases and 11 bases, there was a span of 11 bases. The CDR3 region is CASSQDRQSAQHF. In DNA, the CDR3 is TGTGCCAGCAGCCAAGATCGGCAGTCAGCCCAGCATTTT.

The chain joins TRBV7-8 to TRBJ2-5; D remains unclear. Germline V lookup: CDR1 SGHVS, CDR2 FQNEAQ. The CDR3 runs 15 residues. V was trimmed by 5 bases and J by 5 bases, leaving 18 bases between them. The DNA for the CDR3 is TGTGCCAGCAGCGAAGACCTCCGGGTTCGGGAGACCCAGTACTTC. Protein: CASSEDLRVRETQYF.

The V call is TRBV30, the J call TRBJ1-6, with D unresolved. The V and J ends lost 1 base and 0 bases respectively, with 13 bases between them. Germline lookup yields CDR1 GTSNPN and CDR2 SVGIG (reference sequence). The CDR3 covers 17 residues. The CDR3 region is CAWSAGRSISYNSPLHF. Written as DNA, the CDR3 is TGTGCCTGGAGTGCTGGGAGGAGTATCTCCTATAATTCACCCCTCCACTTT. Full variable domain (missing parts from reference TRBV30 and TRBJ1-6): SQTIHQWPATLVQPVGSPLSLECTVEGTSNPNLYWYRQAAGRGLQLLFYSVGIGQISSEVPQNLSASRPQDRQFILSSKKLLLSDSGFYLCAWSAGRSISYNSPLHFGNGTRLTVT.

The chain carries TRBV11-2 and TRBJ2-7, with 12 bases fitting TRBD1. Germline CDR1 SGHAT, CDR2 FQNNGV. The CDR3 has 14 residues. V lost 3 bases and J lost 5; bases outside the gene matches: 2. DNA for the CDR3: TGTGCCAGCAGCTTGGGGGACAGGGGGCACGAGCAGTACTTC. Amino acids: CASSLGDRGHEQYF.

For this clone: The same CDR3 also results from other DNA sequences found in this sample. The chain links TRBV10-2 to TRBJ1-5; possible D gene TRBD1, 5 bases. The CDR3 runs 14 residues. Germline values: CDR1 WSHSY, CDR2 SAAADI. V gave up 3 bases and J gave up 2 bases, with 8 bases separating them. The CDR3 sequence: CASSDPTGNQPQHF. CDR3 DNA: TGCGCCAGCAGTGACCCGACAGGCAATCAGCCCCAGCATTTT.

This clone was detected once. The chain recombines TRBV6-5 with TRBJ2-3, with 7 bases lining up with TRBD2. Trimming took 6 bases from V and 6 from J; bases not matched to a gene: 0. The CDR3 extends over 11 amino acids. Germline CDR1 is MNHEY and CDR2 is SVGAGI. This CDR3 reads CASSGGDTQYF. The CDR3 DNA sequence: TGTGCCAGCAGCGGGGGGGATACGCAGTATTTT.

This clone turned up a few times. V usage is TRBV6-5 and J usage is TRBJ2-7; 9 bases align to TRBD1. After removal of 4 bases from V and 5 bases from J, the junction contained 6 bases not matched to a gene. The CDR3 has 14 residues. The V gene's germline CDR1 is MNHEY and CDR2 SVGAGI. CDR3 coding DNA: TGTGCCAGCAGTTCCGGGACAGGGATCCACGAGCAGTACTTC. Its protein is CASSSGTGIHEQYF.

The J gene is TRBJ1-4, the V gene TRBV4-3; the D gene is possibly TRBD1 (6 bases). The CDR3 consists of 14 residues. Germline V gene lookup returns CDR1 LGHNA and CDR2 YSLEER. V lost 0 bases to trimming and J lost 8 bases, with 10 bases between them. The DNA of the CDR3 is TGCGCCAGCAGCCAAGAGGGACATCAGGAAAAACTGTTTTTT. Translated, it gives CASSQEGHQEKLFF.

This chain joins TRBV7-9 and TRBJ2-5; 7 nucleotides match TRBD1. The ends lost 5 bases at V and 3 bases at J; junction bases unmatched: 9. This CDR3 region has 15 residues. Per germline, CDR1 SEHNR and CDR2 FQNEAQ (reference sequence). The CDR3 DNA follows: TGTGCCAGCAGCCATTCGGGACAGAAAGAAGAGACCCAGTACTTC. Encoded protein: CASSHSGQKEETQYF.

V gene TRBV10-3 combines with J gene TRBJ2-7; TRBD1 matches 7 bases. The V and J ends lost 6 bases and 0 bases, in that order; junction bases with no gene match: 5. The CDR3 has 14 residues. Germline values: CDR1 ENHRY, CDR2 SYGVKD. This CDR3 is CAIRGTESSYEQYF. CDR3 DNA: TGTGCCATCAGAGGGACAGAGAGCTCCTACGAGCAGTACTTC.

V is TRBV5-4 and J is TRBJ1-1; D uncertain. The germline V gene has CDR1 SGHNT and CDR2 YYREEE (reference sequence). CDR3 length: 15 residues. V was clipped by 0 bases and J by 0 bases, with 9 bases between them. The CDR3: CASSLGPDMNTEAFF. For the CDR3, the DNA is TGTGCCAGCAGCTTGGGCCCGGATATGAACACTGAAGCTTTCTTT.

The chain carries TRBV4-1 and TRBJ2-1; 10 bases are shared with TRBD2. The CDR3 has 16 amino acids. Germline V gene sequence: CDR1 MGHRA, CDR2 YSYEKL. V was clipped by 0 bases and J by 8 bases; unmatched bases: 7. The DNA for the CDR3 is TGCGCCAGCAGCCAAGATCAAGGACTAGCGGCCCATGAGCAGTTCTTC. Its protein is CASSQDQGLAAHEQFF.

The chain uses TRBV2 and TRBJ1-5, with D perhaps matching TRBD1 (6 bases). This CDR3 has 14 residues. Trimming pared 10 bases from V and 7 bases from J, leaving 20 bases between. Germline V gives CDR1 SNHLY, CDR2 FYNNEI. CDR3 in amino acids: CATDLGGGGQPQHF. In nucleotides, the CDR3 is TGTGCCACCGACCTAGGAGGGGGGGGACAGCCCCAGCATTTT.

The chain links TRBV4-1 to TRBJ1-5; tentatively, D is TRBD1 (6 bases). The CDR3 runs to 14 residues. V shed 1 base and J shed 8 bases, with 12 bases lying between them. Germline values: CDR1 MGHRA, CDR2 YSYEKL. The CDR3 region is CASSQGQGQEPQHF. In DNA form, the CDR3 reads TGCGCCAGCAGCCAAGGGCAGGGACAAGAGCCCCAGCATTTT.

The genes are TRBV9 and TRBJ1-1; 8 bases match TRBD1. After removal of 3 bases from V and 1 base from J, the junction contained 5 bases not matched to a gene. Germline CDR1 is SGDLS and CDR2 is YYNGEE. The CDR3 contains 15 residues. The CDR3 DNA reads as TGTGCCAGCAGCGAGACAGGGGCCTCGAACACTGAAGCTTTCTTT. As protein: CASSETGASNTEAFF.

The gene calls are TRBV27 and TRBJ2-3, with 13 bases lining up with TRBD2. The CDR3 has 20 residues. CDR1 is MNHEY and CDR2 is SMNVEV in the germline V gene (reference sequence). The V gene end was trimmed by 1 base and the J gene end by 2 bases; junction bases not matched to a gene: 12. This CDR3 is CASSLYPTSGGPGSTDTQYF. CDR3 nucleotides: TGTGCCAGCAGTTTATACCCGACTAGCGGGGGGCCTGGATCCACAGATACGCAGTATTTT.

In this sample, this clone turned up once. The sample carries other DNA sequences with the same CDR3. The rearrangement uses TRBV6-1 and TRBJ2-7; D is ambiguous. CDR1 and CDR2 (germline): MNHNS, SASEGT. V was shortened by 0 bases and J by 3 bases, with 6 bases between the two germline ends. The CDR3 consists of 13 residues. The CDR3 sequence: CASSEAGSYEQYF. CDR3 in DNA: TGTGCCAGCAGTGAAGCAGGCAGCTACGAGCAGTACTTC.

The chain links TRBV6-6 to TRBJ2-1; the D call may be TRBD1 or TRBD2 (5 bases each). V was trimmed by 3 bases and J by 3 bases, leaving 15 bases between them. This CDR3 is 16 amino acids long. Germline loops: CDR1 MNHNY, CDR2 SVGAGI (reference sequence). CDR3 sequence reads: CASSYLGATLYNEQFF. The CDR3 nucleotides are TGTGCCAGCAGTTATCTCGGGGCCACTCTCTACAATGAGCAGTTCTTC.

This rearrangement joins TRBV28 to TRBJ1-1, with no clear D. The CDR3 loop spans 15 amino acids. The V end lost 3 bases, the J end lost 2 bases, and 13 bases lay between the germline ends. Germline assignment: CDR1 MDHEN and CDR2 SYDVKM. The CDR3: CASSLEWGLNTEAFF. The CDR3 DNA reads as TGTGCCAGCAGTTTGGAATGGGGTTTAAACACTGAAGCTTTCTTT.

This clone was observed a single time. V gene TRBV27 combines with J gene TRBJ2-7, with 8 bases identical to TRBD2. The CDR3 runs to 16 residues. Germline-derived CDR1 and CDR2 are MNHEY and SMNVEV (reference sequence). The V segment lost 6 bases and the J segment 3 bases; nucleotides outside the gene matches: 13. The CDR3 region has the DNA TGTGCCAGCAGCCCATCTAGCGGGTCTTTTCACTACGAGCAGTACTTC. Encoded protein: CASSPSSGSFHYEQYF.

The chain links TRBV27 to TRBJ1-4; 8 bases fit TRBD1. The CDR3 runs 16 residues. Trimming took 3 bases from V and 1 from J; bases not matched to a gene: 4. Germline V CDR1 and CDR2: MNHEY, SMNVEV (reference sequence). The CDR3, as DNA: TGTGCCAGCAGTTTGACAGGGGAGGGAACTAATGAAAAACTGTTTTTT. It specifies CASSLTGEGTNEKLFF.

The chain carries TRBV27 and TRBJ2-7; 10 nucleotides agree with TRBD1. The ends lost 6 bases at V and 3 bases at J; junction bases unmatched: 11. This CDR3 is built from 16 residues. Germline CDR1 MNHEY, CDR2 SMNVEV (reference sequence). The CDR3 region has the DNA TGTGCCAGCAGCTTTTCGATAGGGACAGGGGTCTACGAGCAGTACTTC. Protein sequence: CASSFSIGTGVYEQYF.

This chain links TRBV5-4 with TRBJ2-7; 7 bases agree with TRBD2. The trim removed 3 bases at V and 4 bases at J, leaving 7 bases unmatched. Germline loops: CDR1 SGHNT, CDR2 YYREEE (reference sequence). CDR3 size: 14 residues. CDR3 coding DNA: TGTGCCAGCAGCTCCCCGACGGGGGGTTACGAGCAGTACTTC. It encodes CASSSPTGGYEQYF. Variable domain in full (rest from reference TRBV5-4 and TRBJ2-7): ETGVTQSPTHLIKTRGQQVTLRCSSQSGHNTVSWYQQALGQGPQFIFQYYREEENGRGNFPPRFSGLQFPNYSSELNVNALELDDSALYLCASSSPTGGYEQYFGPGTRLTVT.

Comment on this clone: This same CDR3 is encoded by further DNA sequences in the sample. The chain's CDR3 is CASSLARGTDTQYF. The CDR3 DNA reads as TGTGCCAGCAGCTTAGCGCGGGGAACAGATACGCAGTATTTT. The gene calls are TRBV7-9 and TRBJ2-3; tentatively, D is TRBD2 (6 bases). From germline, CDR1 is SEHNR and CDR2 FQNEAQ (reference sequence). Trimming cost V 0 bases and J 3 bases, with 7 bases left between them. The CDR3 covers 14 residues.

This sequence joins TRBV6-5 and TRBJ1-1, with D possibly being TRBD1 (5 bases). CDR3 length: 13 residues. Germline-derived CDR1 and CDR2 are MNHEY and SVGAGI. V lost 0 bases and J 6 bases, leaving 8 bases between the germline ends. CDR3 region: CASSYSRGSEAFF. The DNA of the CDR3 is TGTGCCAGCAGTTACTCGAGGGGATCTGAAGCTTTCTTT.

The genes are TRBV13 and TRBJ1-2; the D is unclear. V shed 1 base and J shed 0 bases, with 6 bases lying between them. Germline loops: CDR1 PRHDT, CDR2 FYEKMQ (reference sequence). The length of the CDR3 is 14 residues. The CDR3: CASSLDRTNYGYTF. The CDR3 DNA sequence: TGTGCCAGCAGCTTAGACAGAACTAACTATGGCTACACCTTC.